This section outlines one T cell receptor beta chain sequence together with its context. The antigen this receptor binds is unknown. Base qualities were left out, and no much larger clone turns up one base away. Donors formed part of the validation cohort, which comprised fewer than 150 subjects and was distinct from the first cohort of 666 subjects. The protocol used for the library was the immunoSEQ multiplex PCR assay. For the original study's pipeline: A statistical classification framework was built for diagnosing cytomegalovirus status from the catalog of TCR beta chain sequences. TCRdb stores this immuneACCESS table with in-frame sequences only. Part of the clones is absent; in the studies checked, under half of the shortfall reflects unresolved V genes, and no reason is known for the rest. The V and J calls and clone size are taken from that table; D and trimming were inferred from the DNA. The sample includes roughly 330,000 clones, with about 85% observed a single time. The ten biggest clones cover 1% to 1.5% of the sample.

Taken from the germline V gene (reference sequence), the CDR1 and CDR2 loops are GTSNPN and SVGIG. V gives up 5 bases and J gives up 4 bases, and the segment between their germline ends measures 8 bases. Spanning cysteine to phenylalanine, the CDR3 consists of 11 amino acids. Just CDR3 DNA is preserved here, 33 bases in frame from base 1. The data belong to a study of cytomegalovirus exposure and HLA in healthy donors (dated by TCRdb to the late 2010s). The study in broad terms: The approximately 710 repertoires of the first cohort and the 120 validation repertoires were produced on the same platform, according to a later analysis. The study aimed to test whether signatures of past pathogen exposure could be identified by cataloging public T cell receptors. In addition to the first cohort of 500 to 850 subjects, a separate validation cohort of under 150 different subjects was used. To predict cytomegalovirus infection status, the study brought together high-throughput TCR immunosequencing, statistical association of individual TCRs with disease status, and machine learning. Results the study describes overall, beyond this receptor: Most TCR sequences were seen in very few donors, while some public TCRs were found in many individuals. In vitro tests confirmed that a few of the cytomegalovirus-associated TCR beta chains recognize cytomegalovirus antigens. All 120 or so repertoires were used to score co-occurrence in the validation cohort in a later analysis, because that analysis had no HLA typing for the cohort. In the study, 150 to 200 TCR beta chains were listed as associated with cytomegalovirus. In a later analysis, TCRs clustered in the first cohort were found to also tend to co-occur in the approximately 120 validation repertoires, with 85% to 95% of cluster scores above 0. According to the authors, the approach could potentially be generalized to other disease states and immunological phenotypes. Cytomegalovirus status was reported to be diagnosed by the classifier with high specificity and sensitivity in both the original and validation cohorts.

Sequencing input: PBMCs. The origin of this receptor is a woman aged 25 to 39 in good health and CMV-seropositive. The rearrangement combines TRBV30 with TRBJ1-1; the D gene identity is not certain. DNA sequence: TGTGCCTGGCACTACAGCACTGAAGCTTTCTTT. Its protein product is CAWHYSTEAFF. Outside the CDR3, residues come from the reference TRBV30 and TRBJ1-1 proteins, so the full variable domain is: SQTIHQWPATLVQPVGSPLSLECTVEGTSNPNLYWYRQAAGRGLQLLFYSVGIGQISSEVPQNLSASRPQDRQFILSSKKLLLSDSGFYLCAWHYSTEAFFGQGTRLTVV.